This T cell receptor beta chain was sequenced in a study of shared clonotypes between healthy human individuals. The protocol was immunoSEQ multiplex PCR, while the TCRdb copy is restricted to in-frame clones and leaves out a portion. Among 2,500,000 or so clones listed, around 90% were seen once. Germline-derived CDR1 and CDR2 are SGHTA and FQGNSA. The CDR3 loop spans 16 amino acids. Trimming at V came to 1 base and at J to 13 bases, leaving 12 bases not matched to a gene. The chain employs TRBV7-2 and TRBJ2-1; 11 nucleotides line up with TRBD2. The source of this sequence is a man aged 18 to 30 in good health. Sequenced: naive CD4+ T cells sorted from blood. As for subset: CD45RA+ positively selected. The CDR3 reads CASSLGGGTSGWRQFF. CDR3 nucleotide sequence: TGTGCCAGCAGCTTAGGGGGCGGGACTAGCGGCTGGAGACAGTTCTTC. Variable domain in full (rest from reference TRBV7-2 and TRBJ2-1): GAGVSQSPSNKVTEKGKDVELRCDPISGHTALYWYRQSLGQGLEFLIYFQGNSAPDKSGLPSDRFSAERTGGSVSTLTIQRTQQEDSAVYLCASSLGGGTSGWRQFFGPGTRLTVL.